This T cell receptor beta chain is from a study of T cell responses to AZD1222 COVID-19 vaccine. Study-wide points: Baseline serology detected seropositivity in only six AZD1222 recipients. The donor group comprised mostly white British people and more females; the analysis possibly underestimated clonal diversity.

Regarding this clone: What it binds is not known.

Sequenced by immunoSEQ multiplex PCR; TCRdb stores in-frame clones only, minus some. The sample includes 90,000 to 150,000 clones, about 89% seen only once; the top ten take 7.1%. Trimming took 4 bases from V and 4 from J; bases not matched to a gene: 9. The CDR3 is 15 amino acids. Germline CDR1 and CDR2: SGHVS and FQNEAQ. This sequence was found in an adult who received the AZD1222 COVID-19 vaccine. This chain joins TRBV7-8 and TRBJ2-7; TRBD1 aligns across 8 bases. The material was peripheral blood, obtained 28 days after the second AZD1222 dose. Here the CDR3 DNA reads TGTGCCAGCAGCTCTTACAAGACAGGGGAATACGAGCAGTACTTC. It yields the protein CASSSYKTGEYEQYF. Drawing the rest from reference TRBV7-8 and TRBJ2-7, the complete variable domain is GAGVSQSPRYKVAKRGQDVALRCDPISGHVSLFWYQQALGQGPEFLTYFQNEAQLDKSGLPSDRFFAERPEGSVSTLKIQRTQQEDSAVYLCASSSYKTGEYEQYFGPGTRLTVT.